One sample yielded the 17 T cell receptor beta chains listed below, sequenced in a study of cytomegalovirus exposure and HLA in healthy donors. With 60 Vbeta and 13 Jbeta primers, the PCR was carried out. The assay was immunoSEQ multiplex PCR, and TCRdb's table has in-frame clones only and misses some. Among about 140,000 clones listed, roughly 81% were seen once. The sample was PBMCs. These TCRs come from a female donor in good health and CMV-seronegative.

Only one count was recorded for this clone. The genes are TRBV5-1 and TRBJ1-1; a possible D gene is TRBD1 (6 bases). This CDR3 has 15 residues. The V gene's germline CDR1 is SGHRS and CDR2 YFSETQ. V was pared by 2 bases and J by 1 base, with 12 bases between. In nucleotides, the CDR3 is TGCGCCAGCAGCTTCCAGGGGCTCCCGAACACTGAAGCTTTCTTT. It translates to CASSFQGLPNTEAFF.

The genes are TRBV19 and TRBJ1-1; TRBD1 might be the D (5 bases). This CDR3 is 18 amino acids long. The V end was cut by 3 bases, the J end by 4 bases, with 24 bases between. CDR1 LNHDA and CDR2 SQIVND come from the germline V gene (reference sequence). For the CDR3, the DNA is TGTGCCAGTAGTATGGGTCGTGCAGGGAACTACCATGGCACTGAAGCTTTCTTT. This encodes CASSMGRAGNYHGTEAFF.

The CDR3 DNA reads TGTGCCATCACTGAAGCGGGCGAAGCTTTCTTT. Translated, it gives CAITEAGEAFF. The chain uses TRBV10-3 and TRBJ1-1; no firm D call. The germline gives CDR1 ENHRY, CDR2 SYGVKD. The CDR3 totals 11 residues. V lost 7 bases, J lost 8 bases, and 11 bases lay in between.

This sequence joins TRBV5-1 and TRBJ2-1; D possibly corresponds to TRBD1 (5 bases). CDR1 and CDR2 (germline): SGHRS, YFSETQ. CDR3 length equals 17 residues. Trimming took 4 bases from V and 0 from J, leaving 17 bases between them. The CDR3 loop reads CASSPRLIGASYNEQFF. The CDR3 DNA reads TGCGCCAGCAGCCCTCGCCTCATTGGGGCCTCCTACAATGAGCAGTTCTTC.

The chain combines TRBV6-5 with TRBJ1-1; no definite D call. The CDR3 is 15 residues long. Germline CDR1 is MNHEY and CDR2 is SVGAGI. V was pared by 5 bases and J by 0 bases, with 13 bases between. In DNA, the CDR3 is TGTGCCAGCAGTGCGAATGGACTGATGAACACTGAAGCTTTCTTT. This encodes CASSANGLMNTEAFF.

The table lists this clone with a count of one. V gene TRBV18 combines with J gene TRBJ2-2, with TRBD2 matching 7 bases. V lost 3 bases and J lost 6; bases outside the gene matches: 10. CDR1 and CDR2 from the germline V gene are KGHSH and LQKENI. The CDR3 covers 16 residues. The CDR3 loop is CASSPWDYLSSGELFF. The DNA of the CDR3 is TGTGCCAGCTCACCCTGGGACTACCTCTCATCCGGGGAGCTGTTTTTT. The full variable domain, in which reference TRBV18 and TRBJ2-2 provide the parts outside the CDR3, is NAGVMQNPRHLVRRRGQEARLRCSPMKGHSHVYWYRQLPEEGLKFMVYLQKENIIDESGMPKERFSAEFPKEGPSILRIQQVVRGDSAAYFCASSPWDYLSSGELFFGEGSRLTVL.

This chain connects TRBV5-1 to TRBJ2-3, with TRBD2 matching 14 bases. The CDR3 has 18 residues. J gave up 2 bases and V 5 bases, and 10 bases lay outside the gene matches. From germline, CDR1 is SGHRS and CDR2 YFSETQ. The CDR3 sequence is CASRAGLAGVVITDTQYF. The CDR3 region has the DNA TGCGCCAGCAGGGCGGGACTAGCGGGGGTAGTTATCACAGATACGCAGTATTTT.

The chain carries TRBV7-2 and TRBJ2-5; D uncertain. V gave up 2 bases and J gave up 2 bases, with 9 bases separating them. There are 14 residues in the CDR3. Germline lookup yields CDR1 SGHTA and CDR2 FQGNSA. CDR3 residues: CASSLQFGQETQYF. The CDR3 DNA reads as TGTGCCAGCAGCTTACAGTTCGGGCAAGAGACCCAGTACTTC.

This clone showed up just a few times. The chain combines TRBV6-5 with TRBJ1-4; 7 nucleotides agree with TRBD1. Losses at the gene ends were 4 bases for V and 7 bases for J; bases not matched to a gene: 6. Germline assignment: CDR1 MNHEY and CDR2 SVGAGI. This CDR3 comprises 14 residues. The CDR3 is CASSSIQGGEKLFF. CDR3 sequence (DNA): TGTGCCAGCAGTTCGATTCAGGGGGGTGAAAAACTGTTTTTT.

This clone came up once. The chain's CDR3 is CASSEIGRGVNEQFF. The CDR3 coding sequence is TGTGCCAGCAGTGAAATAGGGCGGGGGGTCAATGAGCAGTTCTTC. The chain employs TRBV6-1 and TRBJ2-1, with 8 bases lining up with TRBD2. V gave up 2 bases and J gave up 6 bases; unmatched junction bases: 6. CDR1 is MNHNS and CDR2 is SASEGT in the germline V gene. The CDR3 spans 15 residues.

The rearrangement links TRBV7-8 to TRBJ1-5; D is unresolved. Looked up from germline, CDR1 is SGHVS and CDR2 is FQNEAQ. The CDR3 contains 15 residues. V dropped 9 bases and J dropped 0 bases, with 15 bases sitting between them. CDR3 sequence: CASGGSGFSNQPQHF. The CDR3 nucleotides read TGTGCCAGTGGAGGATCGGGTTTTAGCAATCAGCCCCAGCATTTT.

J is TRBJ2-7 and V is TRBV6-1, with D perhaps TRBD2 (7 bases). The germline gives CDR1 MNHNS, CDR2 SASEGT. Trimming took 6 bases from V and 2 from J, leaving 17 bases between them. The CDR3 is 15 residues long. The CDR3 here is CASRSGAGETYEQYF. The CDR3 coding sequence is TGTGCCAGCAGATCGGGGGCGGGAGAAACCTACGAGCAGTACTTC.

The chain carries TRBV19 and TRBJ1-1; D not resolved. The CDR3 contains 15 residues. The germline V gene encodes CDR1 LNHDA and CDR2 SQIVND (reference sequence). Trimming left V 1 base short and J 1 base short, with 10 bases between. The CDR3, as DNA: TGTGCCAGTAGTATAGGTGACTTAACGAACACTGAAGCTTTCTTT. Protein sequence: CASSIGDLTNTEAFF.

The rearrangement joins TRBV5-8 to TRBJ1-5, with D unresolved. CDR3 length: 12 amino acids. Germline-derived CDR1 and CDR2 are SGHTS and YDEGEE. Trimming cost V 2 bases and J 7 bases, with 7 bases left between them. CDR3: CASSFPGQPQHF. CDR3 nucleotide sequence: TGTGCCAGCAGCTTTCCGGGGCAGCCCCAGCATTTT.

The chain combines TRBV15 with TRBJ1-5, with D possibly matching TRBD1 (6 bases). CDR3 length: 14 amino acids. Germline loops: CDR1 LNHNV, CDR2 YYDKDF (reference sequence). V was pared by 5 bases and J by 1 base, with 9 bases between. CDR3 nucleotides: TGTGCCACCAGCTGGACAGCAAGCAATCAGCCCCAGCATTTT. Residues: CATSWTASNQPQHF.

This chain joins TRBV27 and TRBJ1-2, with 8 bases fitting TRBD1. The CDR3 is made up of 15 amino acids. The germline V gene has CDR1 MNHEY and CDR2 SMNVEV (reference sequence). The V and J ends lost 5 bases and 6 bases, in that order; junction bases with no gene match: 11. The CDR3 bases are TGTGCCAGCAGTCCACGGGACAGGAGCTCCGATGGCTACACCTTC. It specifies CASSPRDRSSDGYTF.

This rearrangement joins TRBV5-1 to TRBJ2-5, with 8 bases matching TRBD2. The J call may be wrong; the DNA end is better matched by TRBJ2-7. This CDR3 has 16 amino acids. CDR1 is SGHRS, CDR2 YFSETQ, per germline. The CDR3, as DNA: TGCGCCAGCAGAAGAGAGCGGGGGAGTTCCGCCTACGAGCAGTACTTC. Protein: CASRRERGSSAYEQYF.